Presented here are 27 T cell receptor beta chains from one specimen sequenced in a study of T cells in women clearing cervical HPV infection. Clones were read by immunoSEQ multiplex PCR, and TCRdb kept only the in-frame ones, dropping some. Recorded for this sample: about 36,000 clones. Sequences were obtained from blood buffy coat. Receptors originate from a woman aged 18-69 years with a cervical HPV16 infection that either progressed to CIN3+ or cleared (not recorded which).

On this clone itself: With the read ending 3 residues before the CDR3 end, the germline J gene is used to fill in that end. The chain uses TRBV19 and TRBJ1-1, with 7 nucleotides matching TRBD1. Losses at the gene ends were 6 bases for V and 2 bases for J; bases not matched to a gene: 15. CDR1 LNHDA and CDR2 SQIVND come from the germline V gene (reference sequence). The CDR3 length is 17 residues. The part of the CDR3 DNA that was read is TGTGCCAGTAGAGGAGTGCCTTTACAGGGGCTTAACACTGAA. It yields the protein CASRGVPLQGLNTE. The complete CDR3 protein is CASRGVPLQGLNTEAFF. Full variable domain (missing parts from reference TRBV19 and TRBJ1-1): DGGITQSPKYLFRKEGQNVTLSCEQNLNHDAMYWYRQDPGQGLRLIYYSQIVNDFQKGDIAEGYSVSREKKESFPLTVTSAQKNPTAFYLCASRGVPLQGLNTEAFFGQGTRLTVV.

As concerns this clone: The DNA ends 3 residues before the CDR3 does, and the rest of the CDR3 is filled in from the germline J gene. This chain connects TRBV28 to TRBJ1-2; 10 bases align to TRBD1. Germline trimming cut 6 bases from V and 7 bases from J; bases unmatched to any gene: 11. The germline V gene has CDR1 MDHEN and CDR2 SYDVKM. The CDR3 is 15 residues long. CDR3 DNA (partial): TGTGCCAGCAGCTCCGCCGGGACAGGGGATGTTGGC. This sequence encodes CASSSAGTGDVG. The full CDR3 is CASSSAGTGDVGYTF.

CDR3 loop: CASSGDRGNTEAFF. The CDR3 bases that were read are TGTGCCAGCAGTGGGGACAGGGGGAACACTGAA. V gene TRBV2 combines with J gene TRBJ1-1, with 10 positions matching TRBD1. The read ends 3 residues early relative to the CDR3; the germline J gene fills the gap. Germline trimming cut 4 bases from V and 1 base from J; bases unmatched to any gene: 0. CDR3 size: 14 residues. The V gene's germline CDR1 is SNHLY and CDR2 FYNNEI.

As concerns this clone: The junction departs from the called germline gene at one end, perhaps through a read error. Read data end 3 residues before the CDR3 end; the end is taken from the germline J gene. The chain has TRBV7-6 and TRBJ2-3; 9 bases are shared with TRBD2. This CDR3 has 15 amino acids. Germline assignment: CDR1 SGHVS and CDR2 FNYEAQ. The CDR3 bases that were read are TGTGCCAGCAGCACTGGCGGGGGGGCCTCAGAGACG. Translating it yields CASSTGGGASET. In full, the CDR3 reads CASSTGGGASETQYF.

As for this clone: The CDR3 is cut off 3 residues early in the read; its end comes from the germline J gene. The chain has TRBV30 and TRBJ2-1; TRBD2 matches 7 bases. This CDR3 is 13 amino acids long. Germline assignment: CDR1 GTSNPN and CDR2 SVGIG (reference sequence). Unmatched junction bases numbered 3, after V lost 3 bases and J lost 4 bases. The CDR3 loop reads CAWSPGGYNEQFF. The sequenced part of the CDR3 DNA is TGTGCCTGGAGCCCCGGGGGGTACAATGAG.

As regards this clone: The missing CDR3 end, 3 residues past where the read stops, is filled in from the germline J gene. The chain links TRBV6-1 to TRBJ1-2; D perhaps matches TRBD1 (5 bases). Germline loops: CDR1 MNHNS, CDR2 SASEGT. CDR3 length equals 17 residues. CDR3 in amino acids: CASSEGAGIRVRLDYTF. The part of the CDR3 DNA that was read is TGTGCCAGCAGTGAAGGGGCAGGGATTAGGGTTAGACTCGAC.

The CDR3 sequence is CASSQEHERGGPGELFF. Partial CDR3 DNA: TGCGCCAGCAGCCAAGAACACGAGCGGGGGGGCCCCGGGGAG. The rearrangement joins TRBV4-1 to TRBJ2-2; 10 bases align to TRBD2. The CDR3 is cut off 3 residues early in the read; its end comes from the germline J gene. In germline, CDR1 is MGHRA, CDR2 YSYEKL. This CDR3 region has 17 residues. The trim removed 0 bases at V and 6 bases at J, leaving 7 bases unmatched.

A word on this clone: The missing CDR3 end, 3 residues past where the read stops, is filled in from the germline J gene. This chain links TRBV7-9 with TRBJ2-3, with D unresolved. CDR1 SEHNR and CDR2 FQNEAQ come from the germline V gene (reference sequence). The length of the CDR3 is 13 residues. CDR3 region: CASSLGGNQPQYF. CDR3 bases read: TGTGCCAGCAGCTTAGGCGGCAATCAGCCG.

With regard to this clone: Coverage ceases 3 residues before the CDR3 finishes, and the germline J gene fills in the end. The chain is built from TRBV19 and TRBJ1-5, with D possibly TRBD1 on 5 matching bases. Germline V gene sequence: CDR1 LNHDA, CDR2 SQIVND (reference sequence). The CDR3 consists of 12 residues. V was clipped by 7 bases and J by 5 bases, with 9 bases between them. CDR3 DNA (partial): TGTGCCAGTAAATCACAGGATCAGCCC. It specifies CASKSQDQP. The CDR3 in its entirety is CASKSQDQPQHF.

Turning to this clone: With the read ending 3 residues before the CDR3 end, the germline J gene is used to fill in that end. The chain is built from TRBV20-1 and TRBJ2-7, with TRBD1 identical over 10 bases. The CDR3 contains 15 residues. Losses at the gene ends were 6 bases for V and 1 base for J; bases not matched to a gene: 9. CDR1 is DFQATT and CDR2 is SNEGSKA in the germline V gene (reference sequence). The CDR3 spells CSAGNPGQGSYEQYF. The CDR3 DNA, read in part, is TGCAGTGCGGGGAACCCGGGACAGGGGTCCTACGAG.

Details on this clone: Sequencing ends 3 residues short of the CDR3 end; the germline J gene provides the rest. The chain has TRBV29-1 and TRBJ2-2; TRBD1 matches at 8 bases. The length of the CDR3 is 14 residues. V trimming: 5 bases; J trimming: 3 bases; junction bases outside the gene matches: 5. The germline V gene has CDR1 SQVTM and CDR2 ANQGSEA. CDR3 bases read: TGCAGCGTTTGGACAGGGTTGGACACCGGGGAG. It translates to CSVWTGLDTGE. The full CDR3 reads CSVWTGLDTGELFF.

In the case of this clone: The read ends 3 residues early relative to the CDR3; the germline J gene fills the gap. V is TRBV12-3 or TRBV12-4 and J is TRBJ2-1; possibly TRBD1 for D (5 bases). The CDR3 sequence is 14 residues long. The V end lost 2 bases, the J end lost 6 bases, and 11 bases lay between the germline ends. The DNA read from the CDR3 is TGTGCCAGCAGTTTATCAGGGTTGGGCAATGAG. It specifies CASSLSGLGNE. In full, the CDR3 reads CASSLSGLGNEQFF.

Worth noting for this clone: The CDR3 end falls 3 residues outside the read, so it is completed with the germline J gene. The V gene is TRBV27, the J gene TRBJ2-4, with 8 bases identical to TRBD1. The CDR3 is made up of 14 amino acids. The germline V gene has CDR1 MNHEY and CDR2 SMNVEV (reference sequence). The part of the CDR3 DNA that was read is TGTGCCAGCAGTTTATCTGGGACAGGTGGAAGT. Protein: CASSLSGTGGS. In full, the CDR3 is CASSLSGTGGSQYF.

This CDR3 reads CASSSTGEPRETEAFF. The sequenced part of the CDR3 DNA is TGCGCCAGCAGCTCGACAGGGGAACCCCGGGAAACTGAA. The chain is built from TRBV5-1 and TRBJ1-1; 8 positions match TRBD1. The read falls 3 residues short of the CDR3 end, and the missing part is taken from the germline J gene. CDR1 is SGHRS, CDR2 YFSETQ, per germline. The CDR3 is 16 residues long. Trimming removed 3 bases from V and 5 bases from J; junction bases left unmatched: 12.

A word on this clone: Read coverage stops 3 residues before the CDR3 terminus; the germline J gene supplies the remainder. The chain uses TRBV19 and TRBJ2-7; D is possibly TRBD2 (6 bases). V lost 7 bases, J lost 0 bases, and 13 bases lay in between. The germline V gene encodes CDR1 LNHDA and CDR2 SQIVND (reference sequence). The CDR3 is made up of 14 amino acids. The part of the CDR3 DNA that was read is TGTGCCAGTAAACGGGACTCCGGCTCCTACGAG. This gives the protein CASKRDSGSYE. Given in full, the CDR3 is CASKRDSGSYEQYF. Full variable domain (remainder filled in from reference TRBV19 and TRBJ2-7): DGGITQSPKYLFRKEGQNVTLSCEQNLNHDAMYWYRQDPGQGLRLIYYSQIVNDFQKGDIAEGYSVSREKKESFPLTVTSAQKNPTAFYLCASKRDSGSYEQYFGPGTRLTVT.

Turning to this clone: The observed sequence ends 3 residues before the CDR3 terminus, with the missing tail filled in from the germline J gene. The chain couples TRBV7-8 to TRBJ2-7; TRBD1 might be the D (5 bases). The germline V and J ends were trimmed by 4 bases and 3 bases, with 19 bases remaining between them. Germline CDR1 SGHVS, CDR2 FQNEAQ. This CDR3 contains 16 residues. This CDR3 is CASSSPGQDRLYEQYF. CDR3 bases read: TGTGCCAGCAGCTCCCCAGGTCAAGACAGACTCTACGAG.

With regard to this clone: The CDR3 end lies 3 residues beyond the end of the read and is filled in from the germline J gene. V and J are TRBV18 and TRBJ2-4, with D possibly TRBD1 on 6 matching bases. This CDR3 comprises 13 residues. Germline V lookup: CDR1 KGHSH, CDR2 LQKENI. The CDR3 bases that were read are TGTGCCAGCTCACCGACAGGAGACTATGGT. It specifies CASSPTGDYG. The entire CDR3 sequence reads CASSPTGDYGQYF. Filled out from reference TRBV18 and TRBJ2-4, the complete variable domain reads NAGVMQNPRHLVRRRGQEARLRCSPMKGHSHVYWYRQLPEEGLKFMVYLQKENIIDESGMPKERFSAEFPKEGPSILRIQQVVRGDSAAYFCASSPTGDYGQYFGAGTRLSVL.

As for this clone: The DNA is left out, because the CDR3 cannot be placed on it with certainty; the CDR3 is given as TCRdb lists it. This CDR3 reads CASSTSGLKNEKLFF. The chain has TRBV2 and TRBJ2-2; the table's D gene call, TRBD2, was not cross checked with the DNA. The CDR3 length is 15 residues, termini included. Germline CDR1 and CDR2: SNHLY and FYNNEI.

About this clone: The DNA ends 3 residues before the CDR3 does, and the rest of the CDR3 is filled in from the germline J gene. V and J are TRBV30 and TRBJ2-1, with TRBD1 matching 9 bases. J was trimmed by 7 bases and V by 3 bases; bases with no gene match: 13. Germline-derived CDR1 and CDR2 are GTSNPN and SVGIG (reference sequence). The CDR3 is made up of 16 amino acids. Partial CDR3 DNA: TGTGCCTGGAGCAAAGGACAGGGGTCCAGATGGAATGAG. Translated, it gives CAWSKGQGSRWNE. The whole CDR3 protein is CAWSKGQGSRWNEQFF.

For this clone: The read ends 3 residues shy of where the CDR3 ends; the end is completed using the germline J gene. The sample contains more than one DNA sequence encoding this CDR3. The chain joins TRBV18 to TRBJ1-3; 9 bases are a match to TRBD1. The CDR3 length is 17 residues. Germline trimming cut 3 bases from V and 2 bases from J; bases unmatched to any gene: 8. Germline CDR1 and CDR2: KGHSH and LQKENI. The covered CDR3 bases are TGTGCCAGCTCACCTCCGGGACAGGGTATTACTGGAAACACC. Its protein product is CASSPPGQGITGNT. The whole CDR3 protein is CASSPPGQGITGNTIYF.

About this clone: Read coverage stops 3 residues before the CDR3 terminus; the germline J gene supplies the remainder. The V gene is TRBV11-2, the J gene TRBJ1-6, with 12 bases aligning to TRBD1. From germline, CDR1 is SGHAT and CDR2 FQNNGV. Unmatched junction bases numbered 6, after V lost 5 bases and J lost 10 bases. The CDR3 loop spans 15 amino acids. The CDR3 is CASSPSGTGGSPLHF. The sequenced CDR3 bases are TGTGCCAGCAGCCCCTCGGGGACAGGGGGCTCACCC.

In terms of frequency, this clone is medium-sized. The read falls 3 residues short of the CDR3 end, and the missing part is taken from the germline J gene. The chain carries TRBV2 and TRBJ2-7; D possibly corresponds to TRBD1 (6 bases). Germline-derived CDR1 and CDR2 are SNHLY and FYNNEI. With 5 bases removed from V and 2 bases from J, the gap between germline ends came to 13 bases. The CDR3 is 14 amino acids. This chain's CDR3 is CASSHGQPPYEQYF. CDR3 DNA, as far as it was read: TGTGCCAGCAGTCACGGACAGCCTCCCTACGAG.

As for this clone: Coverage ceases 3 residues before the CDR3 finishes, and the germline J gene fills in the end. The chain carries TRBV20-1 and TRBJ2-5; 12 bases map to TRBD2. CDR3 length: 18 amino acids. V lost 6 bases, J lost 2 bases, and 16 bases stayed unmatched. Looked up from germline, CDR1 is DFQATT and CDR2 is SNEGSKA (reference sequence). This chain's CDR3 is CSARLAGETSFLQETQYF. CDR3 bases read: TGCAGTGCCAGACTAGCGGGGGAAACATCATTCTTGCAAGAGACC.

Points on this clone: With the read ending 3 residues before the CDR3 end, the germline J gene is used to fill in that end. The chain joins TRBV30 to TRBJ1-1; TRBD1 is a possible D gene (5 bases). V lost 2 bases, J lost 1 base, and 8 bases lay in between. CDR1 GTSNPN and CDR2 SVGIG come from the germline V gene (reference sequence). This CDR3 region has 13 residues. The CDR3 bases that were read are TGTGCCTGGAGTTACGGGGGGAACACTGAA. This sequence encodes CAWSYGGNTE. The CDR3 reads in full as CAWSYGGNTEAFF.

In the case of this clone: The missing CDR3 end, 3 residues past where the read stops, is filled in from the germline J gene. The chain combines TRBV2 with TRBJ1-2, with unresolved D. The germline V gene has CDR1 SNHLY and CDR2 FYNNEI. The CDR3 is 13 residues long. The CDR3 loop is CASKGGWPGGYTF. The sequenced CDR3 bases are TGTGCCAGCAAAGGAGGATGGCCGGGGGGC.

About this clone: The sequenced fragment ends 3 residues before the CDR3 boundary, so the rest is inferred from the germline J gene. The chain has TRBV20-1 and TRBJ2-3, with D perhaps matching TRBD1 (5 bases). Per the germline V gene, CDR1 is DFQATT and CDR2 is SNEGSKA (reference sequence). This CDR3 spans 11 amino acids. CDR3 loop: CSGYRQETQYF. CDR3 bases read: TGCAGTGGATACAGGCAAGAGACG.

With regard to this clone: The DNA ends 3 residues before the CDR3 does, and the rest of the CDR3 is filled in from the germline J gene. The V gene is TRBV19, the J gene TRBJ1-6; TRBD1 matches at 9 bases. Germline assignment: CDR1 LNHDA and CDR2 SQIVND (reference sequence). The trim removed 3 bases at V and 9 bases at J, leaving 6 bases unmatched. This CDR3 region has 15 residues. CDR3 DNA (partial): TGTGCCAGTAGTATGAGCATACAGGGGGCTTCACCC. It yields the protein CASSMSIQGASP. The full CDR3 protein reads CASSMSIQGASPLHF.